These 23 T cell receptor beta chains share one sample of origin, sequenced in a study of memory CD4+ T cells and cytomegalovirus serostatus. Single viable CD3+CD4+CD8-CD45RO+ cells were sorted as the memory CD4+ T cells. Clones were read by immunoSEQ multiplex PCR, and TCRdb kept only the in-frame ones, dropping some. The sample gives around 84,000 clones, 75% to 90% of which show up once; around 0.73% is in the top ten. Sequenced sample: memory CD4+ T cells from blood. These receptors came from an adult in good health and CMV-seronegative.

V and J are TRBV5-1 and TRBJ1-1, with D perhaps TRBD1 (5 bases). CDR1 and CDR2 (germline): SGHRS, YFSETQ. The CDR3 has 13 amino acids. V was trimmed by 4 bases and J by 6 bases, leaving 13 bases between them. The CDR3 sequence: CASSLGQGPEAFF. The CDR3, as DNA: TGCGCCAGCAGCCTGGGGCAGGGCCCTGAAGCTTTCTTT.

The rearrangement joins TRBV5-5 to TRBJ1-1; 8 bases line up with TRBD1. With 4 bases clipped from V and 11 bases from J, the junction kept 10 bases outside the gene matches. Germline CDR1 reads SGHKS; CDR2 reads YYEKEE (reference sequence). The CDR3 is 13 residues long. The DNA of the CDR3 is TGTGCCAGCAGCCCCGGACAGGGAATCCAGGCTTTCTTT. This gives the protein CASSPGQGIQAFF.

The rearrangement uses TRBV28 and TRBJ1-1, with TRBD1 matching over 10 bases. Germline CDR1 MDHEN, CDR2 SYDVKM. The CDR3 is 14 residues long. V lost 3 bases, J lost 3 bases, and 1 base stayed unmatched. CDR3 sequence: CASSLGTGDTEAFF. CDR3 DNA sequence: TGTGCCAGCAGTTTGGGGACAGGGGACACTGAAGCTTTCTTT.

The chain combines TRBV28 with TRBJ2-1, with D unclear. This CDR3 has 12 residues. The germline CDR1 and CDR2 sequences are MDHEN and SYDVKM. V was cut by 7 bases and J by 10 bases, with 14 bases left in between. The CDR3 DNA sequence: TGTGCCAGCATGGGTCCATTCCGGGAGCAGTTCTTC. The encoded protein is CASMGPFREQFF.

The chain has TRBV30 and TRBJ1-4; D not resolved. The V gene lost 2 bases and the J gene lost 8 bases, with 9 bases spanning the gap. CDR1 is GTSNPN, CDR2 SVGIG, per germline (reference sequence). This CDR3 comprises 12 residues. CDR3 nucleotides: TGTGCCTGGAGTTTGGGTGGAGAAAAACTGTTTTTT. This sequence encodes CAWSLGGEKLFF. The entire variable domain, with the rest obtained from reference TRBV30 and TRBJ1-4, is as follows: SQTIHQWPATLVQPVGSPLSLECTVEGTSNPNLYWYRQAAGRGLQLLFYSVGIGQISSEVPQNLSASRPQDRQFILSSKKLLLSDSGFYLCAWSLGGEKLFFGSGTQLSVL.

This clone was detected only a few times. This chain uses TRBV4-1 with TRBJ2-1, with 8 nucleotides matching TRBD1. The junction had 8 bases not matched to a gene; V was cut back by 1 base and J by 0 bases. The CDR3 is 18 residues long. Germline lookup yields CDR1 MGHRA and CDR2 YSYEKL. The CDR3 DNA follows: TGCGCCAGCAGCCAAGCTAGACAGGGGATACGCTCCTACAATGAGCAGTTCTTC. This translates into CASSQARQGIRSYNEQFF.

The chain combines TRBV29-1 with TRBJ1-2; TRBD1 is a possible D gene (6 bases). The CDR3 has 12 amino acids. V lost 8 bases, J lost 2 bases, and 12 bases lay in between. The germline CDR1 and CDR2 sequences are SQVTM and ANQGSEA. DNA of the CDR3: TGCAGCTTCTGGACAGCCAACTATGGCTACACCTTC. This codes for CSFWTANYGYTF.

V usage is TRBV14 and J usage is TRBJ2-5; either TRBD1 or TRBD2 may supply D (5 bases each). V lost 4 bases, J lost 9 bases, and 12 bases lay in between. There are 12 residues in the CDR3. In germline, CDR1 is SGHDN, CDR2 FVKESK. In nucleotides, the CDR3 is TGTGCCAGCAGCCCCCGGGACGGGGCCCAGTACTTC. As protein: CASSPRDGAQYF. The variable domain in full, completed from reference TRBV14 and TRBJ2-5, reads EAGVTQFPSHSVIEKGQTVTLRCDPISGHDNLYWYRRVMGKEIKFLLHFVKESKQDESGMPNNRFLAERTGGTYSTLKVQPAELEDSGVYFCASSPRDGAQYFGPGTRLLVL.

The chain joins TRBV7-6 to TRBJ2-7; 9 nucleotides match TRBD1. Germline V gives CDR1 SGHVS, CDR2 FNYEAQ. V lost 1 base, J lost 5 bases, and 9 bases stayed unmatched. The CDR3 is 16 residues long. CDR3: CASSLEGTGGRNEQYF. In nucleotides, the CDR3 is TGTGCCAGCAGCTTAGAGGGAACAGGGGGCCGTAACGAGCAGTACTTC.

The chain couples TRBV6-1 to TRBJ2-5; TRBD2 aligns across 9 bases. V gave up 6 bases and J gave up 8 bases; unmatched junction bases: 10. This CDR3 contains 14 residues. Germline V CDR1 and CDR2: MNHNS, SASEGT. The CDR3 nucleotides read TGTGCCAGCAGCGATAGACTAGCGGTCAATACCCAGTACTTC. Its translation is CASSDRLAVNTQYF.

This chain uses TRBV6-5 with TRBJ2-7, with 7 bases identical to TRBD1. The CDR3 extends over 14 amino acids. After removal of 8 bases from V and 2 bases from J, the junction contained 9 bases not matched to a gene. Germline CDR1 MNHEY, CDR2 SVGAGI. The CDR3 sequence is CASSSPGQTYEQYF. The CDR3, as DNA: TGTGCCAGCTCTTCTCCGGGACAGACCTACGAGCAGTACTTC.

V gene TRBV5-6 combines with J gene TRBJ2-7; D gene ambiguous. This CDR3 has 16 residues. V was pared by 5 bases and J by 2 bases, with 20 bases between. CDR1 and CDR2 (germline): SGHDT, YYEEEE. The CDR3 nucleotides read TGTGCCAGCAGGTTCCAGTACGAGACAATCCCCTACGAGCAGTACTTC. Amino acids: CASRFQYETIPYEQYF.

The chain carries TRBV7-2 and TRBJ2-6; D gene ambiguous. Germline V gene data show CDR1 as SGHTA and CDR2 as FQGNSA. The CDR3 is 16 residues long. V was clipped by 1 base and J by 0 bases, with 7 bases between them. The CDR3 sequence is CASSLEGTSGANVLTF. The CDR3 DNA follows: TGTGCCAGCAGCTTAGAGGGCACCTCTGGGGCCAACGTCCTGACTTTC.

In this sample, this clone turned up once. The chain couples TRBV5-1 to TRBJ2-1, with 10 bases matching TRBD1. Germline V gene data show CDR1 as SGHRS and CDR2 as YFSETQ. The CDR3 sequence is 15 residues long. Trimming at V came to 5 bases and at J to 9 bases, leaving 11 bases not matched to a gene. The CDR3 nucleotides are TGCGCCAGCAGGGCCGGGACAGGGGAGTGGGGTGAGCAGTTCTTC. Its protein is CASRAGTGEWGEQFF.

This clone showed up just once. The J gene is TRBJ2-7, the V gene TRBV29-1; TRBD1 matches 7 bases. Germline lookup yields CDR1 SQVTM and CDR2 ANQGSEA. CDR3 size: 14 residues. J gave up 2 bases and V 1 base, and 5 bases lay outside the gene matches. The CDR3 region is CSVEGQGSPYEQYF. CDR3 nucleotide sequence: TGCAGCGTTGAAGGACAGGGATCCCCCTACGAGCAGTACTTC.

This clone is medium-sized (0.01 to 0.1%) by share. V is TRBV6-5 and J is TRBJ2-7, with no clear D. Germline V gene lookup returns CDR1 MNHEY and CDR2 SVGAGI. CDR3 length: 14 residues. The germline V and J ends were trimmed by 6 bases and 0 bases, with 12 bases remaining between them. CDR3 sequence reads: CASREYQNSYEQYF. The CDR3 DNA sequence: TGTGCCAGCAGAGAGTACCAGAACTCCTACGAGCAGTACTTC.

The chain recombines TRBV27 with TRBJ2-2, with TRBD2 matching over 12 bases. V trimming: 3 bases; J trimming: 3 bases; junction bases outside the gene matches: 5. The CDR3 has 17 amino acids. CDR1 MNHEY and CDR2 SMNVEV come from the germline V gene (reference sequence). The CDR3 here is CASSFPSGGADTGELFF. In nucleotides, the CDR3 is TGTGCCAGCAGTTTTCCTAGCGGGGGGGCAGACACCGGGGAGCTGTTTTTT.

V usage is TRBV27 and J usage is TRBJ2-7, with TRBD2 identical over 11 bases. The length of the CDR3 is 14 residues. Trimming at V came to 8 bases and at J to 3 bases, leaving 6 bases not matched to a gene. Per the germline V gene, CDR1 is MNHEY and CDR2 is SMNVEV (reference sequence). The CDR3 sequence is CASRTSGGIYEQYF. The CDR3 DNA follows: TGTGCCAGCCGAACTAGCGGGGGAATCTACGAGCAGTACTTC.

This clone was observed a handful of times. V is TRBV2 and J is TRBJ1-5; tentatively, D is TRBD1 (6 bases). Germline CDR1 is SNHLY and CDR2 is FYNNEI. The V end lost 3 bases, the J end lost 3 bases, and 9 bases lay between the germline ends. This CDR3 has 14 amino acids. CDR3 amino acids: CASSDRQANQPQHF. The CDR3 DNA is TGTGCCAGCAGTGATAGACAGGCCAATCAGCCCCAGCATTTT.

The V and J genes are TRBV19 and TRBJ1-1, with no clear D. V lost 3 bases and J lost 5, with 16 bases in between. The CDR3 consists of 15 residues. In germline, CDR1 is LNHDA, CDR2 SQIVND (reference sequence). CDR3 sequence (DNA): TGTGCCAGTAGTATGCCCCCCCTAGGAGCGACTGAAGCTTTCTTT. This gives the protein CASSMPPLGATEAFF.

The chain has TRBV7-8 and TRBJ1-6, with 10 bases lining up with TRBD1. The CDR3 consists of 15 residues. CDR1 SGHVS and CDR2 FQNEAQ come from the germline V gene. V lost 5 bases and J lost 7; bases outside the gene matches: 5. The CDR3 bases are TGTGCCAGCAGCCTACGGACAGGGGGAAATTCACCCCTCCACTTT. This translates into CASSLRTGGNSPLHF.

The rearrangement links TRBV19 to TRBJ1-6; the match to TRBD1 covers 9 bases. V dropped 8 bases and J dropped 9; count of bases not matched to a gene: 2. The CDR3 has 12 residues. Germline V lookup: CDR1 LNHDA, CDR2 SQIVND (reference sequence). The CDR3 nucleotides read TGTGCCAGTGGACAGGGGATTTCACCCCTCCACTTT. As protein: CASGQGISPLHF. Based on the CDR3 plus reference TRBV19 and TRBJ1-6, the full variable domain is DGGITQSPKYLFRKEGQNVTLSCEQNLNHDAMYWYRQDPGQGLRLIYYSQIVNDFQKGDIAEGYSVSREKKESFPLTVTSAQKNPTAFYLCASGQGISPLHFGNGTRLTVT.

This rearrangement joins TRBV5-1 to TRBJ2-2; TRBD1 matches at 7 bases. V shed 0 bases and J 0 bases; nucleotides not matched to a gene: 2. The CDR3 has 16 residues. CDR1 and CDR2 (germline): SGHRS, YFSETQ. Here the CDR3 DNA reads TGCGCCAGCAGCTTGGCCGGGACAGCGAACACCGGGGAGCTGTTTTTT. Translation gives CASSLAGTANTGELFF.